This T cell receptor (beta chain) was captured in a study of blood T cells in healthy people across ages. Using a J-beta primer mix together with a sample-barcoded 5' primer, a second PCR was run for about 6 to 11 cycles. TCRdb used MiXCR to reprocess the 5' RACE reads, holding one entry per CDR3 protein. The table records about 1.1 million distinct CDR3 sequences, 35% to 45% of them present only once. Study-wide results and caveats: Diversity figures based on one million T cells were deemed too low.

This clonotype was picked up many times. The antigen remains undetermined. This TCR came from a man between 18 and 29 years old in good health. The sequencing input was blood.

The CDR3 DNA sequence: TGCGCCAGCAGCCAAGTCGGCCAGCTCAATCAGCCCCAGCATTTT. This encodes CASSQVGQLNQPQHF. The gene calls are TRBV4-1 and TRBJ1-5; D unclear. Germline CDR1 MGHRA, CDR2 YSYEKL. V was cut by 1 base and J by 3 bases, with 10 bases left in between. The CDR3 has 15 residues.